The clone carrying this TCR beta chain has a handful of counts. Its antigen is currently unknown. The data derive from a study of post-analysis software for immune sequencing data. Study overall: Disease courses included relapsing-remitting, secondary progressive and progressive-relapsing multiple sclerosis. Findings and caveats of the study: About five TRBV segments occurring more often in patients than controls included TRBV5-6, TRBV5-1 and TRBV20-1.

The V and J ends lost 6 bases and 5 bases, in that order; junction bases with no gene match: 10. The CDR3 spans 13 residues. The V gene's germline CDR1 is SQVTM and CDR2 ANQGSEA. Unique molecular identifiers were built into the TCR beta cDNA libraries. Via MiXCR, TCRdb re-called the PCR reads, giving one row per CDR3 protein. The sample holds a few hundred thousand distinct CDR3 sequences, around 33% seen once. The chain carries TRBV29-1 and TRBJ2-7, with 7 bases aligning to TRBD1. The sequence came from a girl between 10 and 17 years old with multiple sclerosis. Sequences were obtained from blood. The CDR3 is CSVGDRVVDEQYF. The CDR3, as DNA: TGCAGCGTCGGCGACAGGGTCGTGGACGAGCAGTACTTC.